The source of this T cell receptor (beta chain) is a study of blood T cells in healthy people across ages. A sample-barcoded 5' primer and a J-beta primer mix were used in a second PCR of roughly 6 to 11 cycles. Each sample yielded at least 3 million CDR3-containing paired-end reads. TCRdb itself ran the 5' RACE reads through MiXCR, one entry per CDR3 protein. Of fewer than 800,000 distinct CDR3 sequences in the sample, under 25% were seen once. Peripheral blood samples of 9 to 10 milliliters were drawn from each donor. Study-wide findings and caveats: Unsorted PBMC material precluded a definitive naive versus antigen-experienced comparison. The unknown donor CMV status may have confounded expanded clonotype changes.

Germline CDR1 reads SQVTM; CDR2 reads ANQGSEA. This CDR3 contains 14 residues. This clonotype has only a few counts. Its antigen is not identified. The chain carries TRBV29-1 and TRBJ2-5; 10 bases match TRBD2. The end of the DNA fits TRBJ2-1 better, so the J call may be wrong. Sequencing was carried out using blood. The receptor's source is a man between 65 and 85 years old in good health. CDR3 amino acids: CSVESSGSYNEQFF. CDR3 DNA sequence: TGCAGCGTTGAATCTAGCGGGAGCTACAATGAGCAGTTCTTC.